This is a list of T cell receptor beta chains from one sample in a study of blood T cell repertoires in COVID-19. Here immunoSEQ multiplex PCR was the method, and the copy in TCRdb shows in-frame clones only, minus some. The sample consists of some 76,000 clones, 80% to 90% of them appearing once. The sequencing sample was made of peripheral blood. The receptors originated from a man between 60 and 70 years old with acute or convalescent COVID-19. CDR3s include the opening cysteine and the closing phenylalanine or tryptophan. The order of the fields is D gene, V gene, J gene, clone size, CDR3 DNA, CDR3 protein. D genes are given only for firm matches. Size is omitted from some rows. Given values are once, few, many or a class for expanded clones.

TRBD1,TRBV19,TRBJ1-4,-,TGTGCCACGAGCACCGGGACAGCTAATGAAAAACTGTTTTTT,CATSTGTANEKLFF
TRBD1,TRBV9,TRBJ2-4,-,TGTGCCAGCAGCCTGACAGGGGATGCCAAAAACATTCAGTACTTC,CASSLTGDAKNIQYF
TRBD1,TRBV4-2,TRBJ1-5,-,TGTGCCAGCAGCCAAGCCCATGACAGGGAACAGCCCCAGCATTTT,CASSQAHDREQPQHF
-,TRBV18,TRBJ2-2,-,TGTGCCAGCTCATCGAGGGATGCCGGGGAGCTGTTTTTT,CASSSRDAGELFF
TRBD2,TRBV7-2,TRBJ2-7,-,TGTGCCAGCAGCTTAATTAGCGGGGAGAGCTCCTACGAGCAGTACTTC,CASSLISGESSYEQYF
-,TRBV13,TRBJ1-1,once,TGTGCCAGCAGCCAGGGACAAGCTTCGGTAGCTTTCTTT,CASSQGQASVAFF
TRBD2,TRBV7-6,TRBJ2-7,-,TGTGCCAGCAGCCGGGGGGTTTCCTACGAGCAGTACTTC,CASSRGVSYEQYF
TRBD1,TRBV15,TRBJ1-5,-,TGTGCCACCAGCAGACCTGGGACAGCCGTTGGGCAGCCCCAGCATTTT,CATSRPGTAVGQPQHF
TRBD2,TRBV6-5,TRBJ2-1,-,TGTGCCAGCAGGCGAGGACTAGCGGCCTACAATGAGCAGTTCTTC,CASRRGLAAYNEQFF
-,TRBV6-6,TRBJ2-3,-,TGTGCCAGCAGTTACAGGCCGATACGGGCAGATACGCAGTATTTT,CASSYRPIRADTQYF
-,TRBV9,TRBJ2-5,-,TGTGCCAGCAGCGTCGGACAGATCCAAGAGACCCAGTACTTC,CASSVGQIQETQYF
TRBD1,TRBV18,TRBJ1-2,-,TGTGCCAGCTCAAGCTCCGCGACAGGGGGCAACTATGGCTACACCTTC,CASSSSATGGNYGYTF
-,TRBV11-2,TRBJ1-1,-,TGTGCCAGCAGCTTAGTGTGGCAGGGATGGGCTGAAGCTTTCTTT,CASSLVWQGWAEAFF
-,TRBV5-1,TRBJ2-1,-,TGCGCCAGCAGCTTGCAACCGGGGGACAATGAGCAGTTCTTC,CASSLQPGDNEQFF
-,TRBV7-2,TRBJ2-2,-,TGTGCCAGCAGCTTAGCCTCCTCCGGGACATCTTCCACCGGGGAGCTGTTTTTT,CASSLASSGTSSTGELFF
TRBD1,TRBV6-5,TRBJ1-6,-,TGTGCCAGCAGATCTGACAGGGAAGTTGAGACCCTCCACTTT,CASRSDREVETLHF
TRBD2,TRBV6-2/TRBV6-3,TRBJ2-1,-,TGTGCCAGCAGTTACCAAGTAGCGGGGGGGCCCGGTGAGCAGTTCTTC,CASSYQVAGGPGEQFF
-,TRBV24-1,TRBJ2-7,-,TGTGCCACCAGTGATCGGACAGCCTACGGCTACGAGCAGTACTTC,CATSDRTAYGYEQYF
TRBD1,TRBV28,TRBJ2-2,-,TGTGCCAGCAGTTTCGACGGGACAGGGGCGAACACCGGGGAGCTGTTTTTT,CASSFDGTGANTGELFF
TRBD2,TRBV29-1,TRBJ2-5,-,TGCAGCGTCAGATCCGGGGGGGAGACCCAGTACTTC,CSVRSGGETQYF
TRBD2,TRBV7-7,TRBJ2-5,-,TGTGCCAGCAGCTTAAGGACTAGCGGGGTTAAGGAGACCCAGTACTTC,CASSLRTSGVKETQYF
TRBD1,TRBV9,TRBJ2-7,-,TGTGCCAGCAGCGTCGACAGGGATTTCGGGGAGCAGTACTTC,CASSVDRDFGEQYF
-,TRBV5-1,TRBJ1-4,few,TGCGCCAGCAGCCTGGGGGCAGCAAATGAAAAACTGTTTTTT,CASSLGAANEKLFF
-,TRBV6-9,TRBJ2-7,medium-sized,TGTGCCAGCGAAACTTCCTACGAGCAGTACTTC,CASETSYEQYF
TRBD2,TRBV4-1,TRBJ2-4,-,TGCGCCAGCAGCCAAGCCGGGGGGGCGTGGAACATTCAGTACTTC,CASSQAGGAWNIQYF
TRBD1,TRBV6-1,TRBJ1-2,-,TGTGCCAGCAGTGATCAGGGACAGGCGGATGGCTACACCTTC,CASSDQGQADGYTF
-,TRBV5-1,TRBJ1-4,few,TGCGCCAGCAAGGAGGACAGCAATAATGAAAAACTGTTTTTT,CASKEDSNNEKLFF
TRBD1,TRBV5-1,TRBJ1-4,-,TGCGCCAGCAAAGGAGGGACAGTTAATGAAAAACTGTTTTTT,CASKGGTVNEKLFF
-,TRBV3-1/TRBV3-2,TRBJ2-3,-,TGTGCCAGCAGCCAAGATGCGGTGAGCACAGATACGCAGTATTTT,CASSQDAVSTDTQYF
-,TRBV5-1,TRBJ2-3,once,TGCGCCAGCGCGAGATTTAGCACAGATACGCAGTATTTT,CASARFSTDTQYF
TRBD2,TRBV7-6,TRBJ2-1,-,TGTGCCAGCAGCTTAGACCCAACTTCTAGCGGGGCCATCAATGAGCAGTTCTTC,CASSLDPTSSGAINEQFF